This is a list of T cell receptor beta chains from one sample in a study of shared clonotypes between healthy human individuals. Here immunoSEQ multiplex PCR was the method, and the copy in TCRdb shows in-frame clones only, minus some. The top ten clones hold 0.4% to 0.55% of a sample with over a million clones, 70% to 80% of them seen once. The material sequenced was memory CD4+ T cells from PBMCs. The receptor set was obtained from a man aged 18 to 35 in good health. Some clones in this sample may be carry-over from other donors' samples. Each CDR3 is given with its conserved first and last residue. D genes are given only for firm matches. For some rows the clone size is stated as once, few or many, or as a class when expanded; others skip it.

j_gene: TRBJ2-1
d_gene: NA
v_gene: TRBV11-3
abundance: NA
CDR3nt: TGTGCCAGCAGCTTAGGGTTTTGGAATGAGCAGTTCTTC
CDR3aa: CASSLGFWNEQFF

j_gene: TRBJ2-5
d_gene: TRBD1
v_gene: TRBV28
abundance: NA
CDR3nt: TGTGCCAGCAGTATACAGGGGTCGGCGACCCAGTACTTC
CDR3aa: CASSIQGSATQYF

j_gene: TRBJ2-1
d_gene: NA
v_gene: TRBV27
abundance: NA
CDR3nt: TGTGCCAGCACCGACGGGAGCTCCTACAATGAGCAGTTCTTC
CDR3aa: CASTDGSSYNEQFF

j_gene: TRBJ1-1
d_gene: NA
v_gene: TRBV5-1
abundance: NA
CDR3nt: TGCGCCAGCAGCTTAATAACCAACACTGAAGCTTTCTTT
CDR3aa: CASSLITNTEAFF

j_gene: TRBJ2-7
d_gene: TRBD2
v_gene: TRBV7-6
abundance: NA
CDR3nt: TGTGCCAGCAGCTCCGCGGGAGAGTCCTACGAGCAGTACTTC
CDR3aa: CASSSAGESYEQYF

j_gene: TRBJ2-5
d_gene: NA
v_gene: TRBV2
abundance: NA
CDR3nt: TGTGCCAGTTCACCACAAGAGACCCAGTACTTC
CDR3aa: CASSPQETQYF

j_gene: TRBJ2-1
d_gene: NA
v_gene: TRBV5-1
abundance: few
CDR3nt: TGCGCCAGCAGCCGGACGGACGCCGGAAGGGAGCAGTTCTTC
CDR3aa: CASSRTDAGREQFF

j_gene: TRBJ2-2
d_gene: TRBD2
v_gene: TRBV10-3
abundance: NA
CDR3nt: TGTGCCAGCAAAACGTCTAGCGGGAACACCGGGGAGCTGTTTTTT
CDR3aa: CASKTSSGNTGELFF

j_gene: TRBJ2-1
d_gene: NA
v_gene: TRBV7-9
abundance: NA
CDR3nt: TGTGCCAGCAGCCTGGGGGTGATGCCCCACAATGAGCAGTTCTTC
CDR3aa: CASSLGVMPHNEQFF

j_gene: TRBJ2-1
d_gene: NA
v_gene: TRBV4-2
abundance: few
CDR3nt: TGTGCCAGCAGCCTCGAGTTCGCCTACAATGAGCAGTTCTTC
CDR3aa: CASSLEFAYNEQFF

j_gene: TRBJ2-7
d_gene: TRBD2
v_gene: TRBV5-5
abundance: NA
CDR3nt: TGTGCCAGCAGCTCTCTAGCGGGAGACTCCGAGCAGTACTTC
CDR3aa: CASSSLAGDSEQYF

j_gene: TRBJ1-3
d_gene: TRBD1
v_gene: TRBV18
abundance: once
CDR3nt: TGTGCCAGCTCACTTGGAAATCAGGGGGCCGGAAACACCATATATTTT
CDR3aa: CASSLGNQGAGNTIYF

j_gene: TRBJ1-1
d_gene: NA
v_gene: TRBV5-1
abundance: NA
CDR3nt: TGCGCCAGCAGCTCCCGGACAGCCAACACTGAAGCTTTCTTT
CDR3aa: CASSSRTANTEAFF

j_gene: TRBJ2-6
d_gene: NA
v_gene: TRBV5-8
abundance: NA
CDR3nt: TGTGCCAGCACCTGGACAGCTGCGGGGGCCAACGTCCTGACTTTC
CDR3aa: CASTWTAAGANVLTF

j_gene: TRBJ2-2
d_gene: NA
v_gene: TRBV7-9
abundance: NA
CDR3nt: TGTGCCAGCAGCTTCACAGGGTTGGGCGGGGAGCTGTTTTTT
CDR3aa: CASSFTGLGGELFF

j_gene: TRBJ1-1
d_gene: NA
v_gene: TRBV2
abundance: NA
CDR3nt: TGTGCCAGCAGTGAACGGGACCGAGCTTTCTTT
CDR3aa: CASSERDRAFF

j_gene: TRBJ1-2
d_gene: TRBD1
v_gene: TRBV6-6
abundance: NA
CDR3nt: TGTGCCAGCAGCCGCCCGGGACAGGGGGGCTATGGCTACACCTTC
CDR3aa: CASSRPGQGGYGYTF

j_gene: TRBJ1-1
d_gene: NA
v_gene: TRBV2
abundance: NA
CDR3nt: TGTGCCAGCAGGGACACTGAAGCTTTCTTT
CDR3aa: CASRDTEAFF

j_gene: TRBJ1-1
d_gene: NA
v_gene: TRBV2
abundance: few
CDR3nt: TGTGCCAGCAGTGAAGCAGTCTATGGGGGCCTGGCTTTCTTT
CDR3aa: CASSEAVYGGLAFF

j_gene: TRBJ1-2
d_gene: TRBD1
v_gene: TRBV5-4
abundance: NA
CDR3nt: TGTGCCAGCAGCCCGGGCAGGGGGCGTCTTGGTAATGACTATGGCTACACCTTC
CDR3aa: CASSPGRGRLGNDYGYTF

j_gene: TRBJ2-3
d_gene: TRBD2
v_gene: TRBV10-1
abundance: many
CDR3nt: TGCGCCAGCAGTGAGGTTAACGCGGGAGTGTCAGATACGCAGTATTTT
CDR3aa: CASSEVNAGVSDTQYF

j_gene: TRBJ2-2
d_gene: TRBD2
v_gene: TRBV18
abundance: NA
CDR3nt: TGTGCCAGCTCACCTCCCGGGACTAGCGGGAGAGCGAACACCGGGGAGCTGTTTTTT
CDR3aa: CASSPPGTSGRANTGELFF

j_gene: TRBJ2-3
d_gene: TRBD2
v_gene: TRBV7-3
abundance: NA
CDR3nt: TGTGCCAGCAGCTCCCCGGCTAGCGGGAGCCCAGATACGCAGTATTTT
CDR3aa: CASSSPASGSPDTQYF

j_gene: TRBJ2-3
d_gene: TRBD2
v_gene: TRBV7-9
abundance: NA
CDR3nt: TGTGCCAGCAGCTGGGGGAGCGGGAATACAGATACGCAGTATTTT
CDR3aa: CASSWGSGNTDTQYF

j_gene: TRBJ2-2
d_gene: TRBD2
v_gene: TRBV28
abundance: NA
CDR3nt: TGTGCCAGCAGTTTTAGTAGCGGGAGGATCGGGGAGCTGTTTTTT
CDR3aa: CASSFSSGRIGELFF

j_gene: TRBJ2-3
d_gene: NA
v_gene: TRBV6-1
abundance: NA
CDR3nt: TGTGCCAGCAGTGATTCTGGACAGCCATCCACAGATACGCAGTATTTT
CDR3aa: CASSDSGQPSTDTQYF

j_gene: TRBJ1-1
d_gene: NA
v_gene: TRBV11-3
abundance: NA
CDR3nt: TGTGCCAGCAGCTCCGGGGGAGACATGAACACTGAAGCTTTCTTT
CDR3aa: CASSSGGDMNTEAFF

j_gene: TRBJ2-6
d_gene: NA
v_gene: TRBV28
abundance: NA
CDR3nt: TGTGCCAGCAGGGAGCTCTCGGGGGCCAACGTCCTGACTTTC
CDR3aa: CASRELSGANVLTF

j_gene: TRBJ2-7
d_gene: TRBD2
v_gene: TRBV2
abundance: NA
CDR3nt: TGTGCCAGCAGTCCATATAGCGGGAGGGCCTACGAGCAGTACTTC
CDR3aa: CASSPYSGRAYEQYF

j_gene: TRBJ1-3
d_gene: NA
v_gene: TRBV11-3
abundance: NA
CDR3nt: TGTGCCAGCAGCCTCGGGGCCACCAACTCTGGAAACACCATATATTTT
CDR3aa: CASSLGATNSGNTIYF

j_gene: TRBJ1-5
d_gene: NA
v_gene: TRBV18
abundance: NA
CDR3nt: TGTGCCAGCTCACAGACAGGACAGAATCAGCCCCAGCATTTT
CDR3aa: CASSQTGQNQPQHF

j_gene: TRBJ2-7
d_gene: TRBD2
v_gene: TRBV7-2
abundance: few
CDR3nt: TGTGCCAGCAGCCCGGGACTAGCAGTCGAGCAGTACTTC
CDR3aa: CASSPGLAVEQYF

j_gene: TRBJ2-3
d_gene: NA
v_gene: TRBV5-4
abundance: NA
CDR3nt: TGTGCCAGCAGCTTGGAGGCCGGTACAGATACGCAGTATTTT
CDR3aa: CASSLEAGTDTQYF

j_gene: TRBJ2-7
d_gene: TRBD1
v_gene: TRBV5-1
abundance: NA
CDR3nt: TGCGCCAGCAGCCCCGAGACAGGGGGCTACGAGCAGTACTTC
CDR3aa: CASSPETGGYEQYF

j_gene: TRBJ2-7
d_gene: NA
v_gene: TRBV5-4
abundance: NA
CDR3nt: TGTGCCAGCAGCTTGGCCTCTCCTCCATACGAGCAGTACTTC
CDR3aa: CASSLASPPYEQYF

j_gene: TRBJ2-7
d_gene: NA
v_gene: TRBV5-8
abundance: NA
CDR3nt: TGTGCCAGCGGGCCGGGATCCTACGAGCAGTACTTC
CDR3aa: CASGPGSYEQYF

j_gene: TRBJ1-2
d_gene: NA
v_gene: TRBV5-1
abundance: NA
CDR3nt: TGCGCCAGCAGCTTACACAGGGAGGGCTATGGCTACACCTTC
CDR3aa: CASSLHREGYGYTF

j_gene: TRBJ2-1
d_gene: NA
v_gene: TRBV6-1
abundance: few
CDR3nt: TGTGCCACTAAGGAGGGGGATGCCTACAATGAGCAGTTCTTC
CDR3aa: CATKEGDAYNEQFF

j_gene: TRBJ2-2
d_gene: NA
v_gene: TRBV25-1
abundance: NA
CDR3nt: TGTGCCAGGGCGGAGTCGGTTTTT
CDR3aa: CARAESVF

j_gene: TRBJ1-1
d_gene: TRBD1
v_gene: TRBV28
abundance: few
CDR3nt: TGTGCCAGCAGTCCATCCGGGACAGGATGGACTGAAGCTTTCTTT
CDR3aa: CASSPSGTGWTEAFF

j_gene: TRBJ2-7
d_gene: NA
v_gene: TRBV30
abundance: NA
CDR3nt: TGTGCCTGGAGTGTCTCAGCATACGAGCAGTACTTC
CDR3aa: CAWSVSAYEQYF

j_gene: TRBJ1-5
d_gene: TRBD1
v_gene: TRBV27
abundance: many
CDR3nt: TGTGCCAGCCGGGGGACAGCGGGACGCCCCCAGCATTTT
CDR3aa: CASRGTAGRPQHF

j_gene: TRBJ2-5
d_gene: TRBD2
v_gene: TRBV28
abundance: once
CDR3nt: TGTGCCAGCAGGGGCTCTAGCGGGAGTAGGGCCCAGTACTTC
CDR3aa: CASRGSSGSRAQYF

j_gene: TRBJ2-7
d_gene: NA
v_gene: TRBV9
abundance: NA
CDR3nt: TGTGCCAGCAGCGTAGCAGGGCAGGGCTACGAGCAGTACTTC
CDR3aa: CASSVAGQGYEQYF

j_gene: TRBJ2-2
d_gene: TRBD2
v_gene: TRBV5-1
abundance: once
CDR3nt: TGCGCCAGCATGGCTTTTTCGGGAGGGAACGGGGAGCTGTTTTTT
CDR3aa: CASMAFSGGNGELFF

j_gene: TRBJ1-1
d_gene: TRBD1
v_gene: TRBV7-9
abundance: NA
CDR3nt: TGTGCCAGCAGCCGTTCCGGGACAGGGTCTGGGACTGAAGCTTTCTTT
CDR3aa: CASSRSGTGSGTEAFF

j_gene: TRBJ2-1
d_gene: TRBD2
v_gene: TRBV5-1
abundance: NA
CDR3nt: TGCGCCAGCAGCCCTAGCGGGAGAATTTACAATGAGCAGTTCTTC
CDR3aa: CASSPSGRIYNEQFF

j_gene: TRBJ2-7
d_gene: NA
v_gene: TRBV5-1
abundance: NA
CDR3nt: TGCGCCAGCAGCTTGCAGGGTTACGAGCAGTACTTC
CDR3aa: CASSLQGYEQYF

j_gene: TRBJ2-3
d_gene: TRBD1
v_gene: TRBV28
abundance: NA
CDR3nt: TGTGCCAGCAGTCCCCCCCCCGGGACAGGGGTGATAGATACGCAGTATTTT
CDR3aa: CASSPPPGTGVIDTQYF